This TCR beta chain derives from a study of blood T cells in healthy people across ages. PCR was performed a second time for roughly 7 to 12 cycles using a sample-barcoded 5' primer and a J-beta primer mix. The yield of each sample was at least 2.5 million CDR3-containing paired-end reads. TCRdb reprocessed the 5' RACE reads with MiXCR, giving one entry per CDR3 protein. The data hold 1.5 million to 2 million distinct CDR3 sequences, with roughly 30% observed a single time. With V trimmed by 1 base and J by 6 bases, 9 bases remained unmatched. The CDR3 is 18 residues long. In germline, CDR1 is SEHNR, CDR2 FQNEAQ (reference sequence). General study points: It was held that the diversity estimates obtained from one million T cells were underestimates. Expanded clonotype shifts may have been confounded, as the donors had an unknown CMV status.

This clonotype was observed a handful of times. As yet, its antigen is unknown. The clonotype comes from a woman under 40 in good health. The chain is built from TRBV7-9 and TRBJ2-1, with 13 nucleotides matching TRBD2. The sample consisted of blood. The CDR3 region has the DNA TGTGCCAGCAGCTTAGGTGATGGGACTAGCGGGAAATTCAATGAGCAGTTCTTC. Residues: CASSLGDGTSGKFNEQFF.